What follows are 26 T cell receptor beta chains derived from one specimen sequenced in a study of Ad26.COV2.S vaccination and SARS-CoV-2 variants. The assay was immunoSEQ multiplex PCR, and TCRdb's table has in-frame clones only and misses some. In the table there are 510,000 or so clones, 87% of which are singletons. The treatment denotes: 15 to 20 received Ad26.COV2.S at low or high dose, single or two shots; about 5 received placebo; per-sample allocation not given. Sampling was done on day 63 after the first vaccine or placebo injection. Sequencing used peripheral blood, obtained in a trial of Ad26.COV2.S vaccine versus placebo. The receptors here all came from a person aged 18-65 years who received the Ad26.COV2.S COVID-19 vaccine or a placebo.

The chain joins TRBV5-5 to TRBJ2-7; D tentatively reads TRBD1 or TRBD2 (7 bases each). Germline V lookup: CDR1 SGHKS, CDR2 YYEKEE (reference sequence). The V end lost 6 bases, the J end lost 4 bases, and 17 bases lay between the germline ends. The CDR3 length is 14 residues. The CDR3 DNA reads TGTGCCAGCACTAGGGGGCGCGGGAGTTACGAGCAGTACTTC. Its protein is CASTRGRGSYEQYF.

The chain employs TRBV21-1 and TRBJ2-2; TRBD2, the D gene given by the table, was not confirmed from the DNA. TRBV21-1 is assigned pseudogene status. This CDR3 spans 19 amino acids. The CDR3 region has the DNA TGTGCCAGCAGCAAAGTGGAGGTACTTTCGCGGCCGAACACCGGGGAGCTGTTTTTT. Its protein is CASSKVEVLSRPNTGELFF.

J is TRBJ2-5 and V is TRBV4-3, with D perhaps TRBD2 (5 bases). Per germline, CDR1 LGHNA and CDR2 YSLEER. The length of the CDR3 is 15 residues. The ends were cut back, 4 bases at V and 5 bases at J, with 17 bases in the middle. The CDR3 loop is CASSPDGRGRETQYF. The CDR3 nucleotides read TGCGCCAGCAGCCCCGACGGACGGGGTCGGGAGACCCAGTACTTC.

The chain uses TRBV5-1 and TRBJ2-3, with 10 bases fitting TRBD2. CDR1 SGHRS and CDR2 YFSETQ come from the germline V gene. CDR3 length: 16 residues. The junction had 7 bases not matched to a gene; V was cut back by 2 bases and J by 4 bases. CDR3 loop: CASSLSPGLASDTQYF. CDR3 coding DNA: TGCGCCAGCAGCTTAAGCCCGGGACTAGCGTCAGATACGCAGTATTTT.

This chain joins TRBV7-9 and TRBJ2-1; TRBD2 aligns across 13 bases. V shed 5 bases and J 7 bases; nucleotides not matched to a gene: 8. Germline CDR1 and CDR2: SEHNR and FQNEAQ (reference sequence). This CDR3 comprises 16 residues. The CDR3 spells CASSGGTSGNMNEQFF. The CDR3 DNA sequence: TGTGCCAGCAGCGGCGGGACTAGCGGGAATATGAATGAGCAGTTCTTC.

The V and J genes are TRBV30 and TRBJ2-3; a possible D gene is TRBD2 (6 bases). The CDR3 is 16 residues long. Trimming shortened V by 0 bases and J by 1 base, and 14 bases separated the two germline ends. Germline CDR1 GTSNPN, CDR2 SVGIG (reference sequence). CDR3 bases: TGTGCCTGGAGTGTACAGGCGGGGTTCGGCACAGATACGCAGTATTTT. Translation: CAWSVQAGFGTDTQYF.

This chain connects TRBV2 to TRBJ2-3, with 7 bases fitting TRBD1. CDR3 length: 13 amino acids. CDR1 SNHLY and CDR2 FYNNEI come from the germline V gene. Trimming took 7 bases from V and 4 from J; bases not matched to a gene: 5. The CDR3 bases are TGTGCCAGCAAAGGTACAGGGGCAGATACGCAGTATTTT. It encodes CASKGTGADTQYF.

The chain recombines TRBV15 with TRBJ2-5; TRBD1 matches at 8 bases. Germline trimming cut 5 bases from V and 5 bases from J; bases unmatched to any gene: 7. In germline, CDR1 is LNHNV, CDR2 YYDKDF (reference sequence). The CDR3 length is 14 residues. The CDR3 loop reads CATSAAGGRETQYF. CDR3 nucleotide sequence: TGTGCCACCAGCGCCGCAGGGGGCCGGGAGACCCAGTACTTC.

The chain couples TRBV11-3 to TRBJ2-1; a weak D match, TRBD1 (5 bases). The V gene lost 4 bases and the J gene lost 6 bases, with 16 bases spanning the gap. Per germline, CDR1 SGHNT and CDR2 YENEEA. The CDR3 covers 15 residues. CDR3 protein: CASSSPRQGGNEQFF. CDR3 DNA sequence: TGTGCCAGCAGCTCCCCCCGGCAGGGTGGCAATGAGCAGTTCTTC.

The V call is TRBV15, the J call TRBJ2-1, with a possible D match to TRBD2 (6 bases). This CDR3 spans 16 amino acids. Trimming cost V 1 base and J 6 bases, with 16 bases left between them. Germline CDR1 and CDR2: LNHNV and YYDKDF (reference sequence). The CDR3 loop reads CATSRGQRVIPNEQFF. CDR3 sequence (DNA): TGTGCCACCAGCAGAGGTCAGCGGGTGATACCCAATGAGCAGTTCTTC. The complete variable domain, with remaining parts taken from reference TRBV15 and TRBJ2-1, reads DAMVIQNPRYQVTQFGKPVTLSCSQTLNHNVMYWYQQKSSQAPKLLFHYYDKDFNNEADTPDNFQSRRPNTSFCFLDIRSPGLGDTAMYLCATSRGQRVIPNEQFFGPGTRLTVL.

This clone occurred once. The V gene is TRBV28, the J gene TRBJ1-5, with a weak D call TRBD1 (5 bases). The CDR3 is made up of 18 amino acids. CDR1 is MDHEN, CDR2 SYDVKM, per germline. Trimming took 1 base from V and 6 from J, leaving 22 bases between them. CDR3 region: CASSLYPSGPAGGQPQHF. CDR3 in DNA: TGTGCCAGCAGTTTATATCCGTCGGGGCCTGCGGGGGGTCAGCCCCAGCATTTT.

This chain connects TRBV9 to TRBJ2-7, with TRBD1 as a possible D gene (6 bases). CDR1 and CDR2 from the germline V gene are SGDLS and YYNGEE. The CDR3 contains 18 residues. The germline V and J ends were trimmed by 3 bases and 4 bases, with 26 bases remaining between them. The CDR3 coding sequence is TGTGCCAGCAGCGGAGAGCCTACAGGGCTCCGTGACCCATACGAGCAGTACTTC. It yields the protein CASSGEPTGLRDPYEQYF.

The chain carries TRBV3-1 (or the pseudogene TRBV3-2) and TRBJ1-1; D unclear. Germline-derived CDR1 and CDR2 are LGHDT and YNNKEL (reference sequence). CDR3 length: 14 residues. V dropped 2 bases and J dropped 4 bases, with 11 bases sitting between them. DNA for the CDR3: TGTGCCAGCAGCCAATCGAGACCGTCCACTGAAGCTTTCTTT. This translates into CASSQSRPSTEAFF.

The V and J genes are TRBV5-6 and TRBJ2-7; TRBD1 might be the D (5 bases). In germline, CDR1 is SGHDT, CDR2 YYEEEE. The CDR3 extends over 13 amino acids. V shed 7 bases and J shed 1 base, with 12 bases lying between them. The CDR3 DNA follows: TGTGCCAGCGGAATATCAGGGTCCTACGAGCAGTACTTC. Translation: CASGISGSYEQYF.

The rearrangement joins TRBV27 to TRBJ2-1; no firm D call. The CDR3 is 15 residues long. The germline V gene encodes CDR1 MNHEY and CDR2 SMNVEV (reference sequence). V shed 4 bases and J shed 3 bases, with 13 bases lying between them. The CDR3 DNA sequence: TGTGCCAGCAGTTCCTCCCCTGACAACTACAATGAGCAGTTCTTC. This encodes CASSSSPDNYNEQFF.

The chain joins TRBV6-6 to TRBJ2-7; TRBD1 agrees at 7 bases. CDR1 and CDR2 (germline): MNHNY, SVGAGI (reference sequence). The trim removed 6 bases at V and 3 bases at J, leaving 5 bases unmatched. The CDR3 loop spans 13 amino acids. The CDR3 loop is CASRPGQVYEQYF. The CDR3 nucleotides are TGTGCCAGCAGACCCGGACAGGTCTACGAGCAGTACTTC.

CDR3 coding DNA: TGTGCCAGCAGGGCGGAAGCGGGAGGAAGGGCAGATACGCAGTATTTT. Amino acids: CASRAEAGGRADTQYF. The chain has TRBV7-2 and TRBJ2-3; 9 bases align to TRBD2. This CDR3 is 16 amino acids long. The V gene's germline CDR1 is SGHTA and CDR2 FQGNSA. V lost 6 bases to trimming and J lost 4 bases; unmatched junction nucleotides: 11.

V and J are TRBV5-4 and TRBJ2-3; no definite D call. In germline, CDR1 is SGHNT, CDR2 YYREEE (reference sequence). This CDR3 has 13 residues. Trimming took 4 bases from V and 3 from J, leaving 9 bases between them. The CDR3 DNA sequence: TGTGCCAGCAGCCCCCAAGGGACAGATACGCAGTATTTT. It is translated as CASSPQGTDTQYF.

Only one count was recorded for this clone. Other DNA sequences from this sample encode an identical CDR3 as well. The CDR3 bases are TGTGCCAGCAGCTTACAGGGCTCTGGGGCCAACGTCCTGACTTTC. Amino acids: CASSLQGSGANVLTF. The rearrangement joins TRBV5-5 to TRBJ2-6, with a weak D call TRBD1 (6 bases). With 2 bases removed from V and 0 bases from J, the gap between germline ends came to 6 bases. The CDR3 contains 15 residues. Germline V CDR1 and CDR2: SGHKS, YYEKEE (reference sequence). The full variable domain, rest sourced from reference TRBV5-5 and TRBJ2-6, is DAGVTQSPTHLIKTRGQQVTLRCSPISGHKSVSWYQQVLGQGPQFIFQYYEKEERGRGNFPDRFSARQFPNYSSELNVNALLLGDSALYLCASSLQGSGANVLTFGAGSRLTVL.

The chain links TRBV2 to TRBJ2-2; D is undetermined. V was pared by 7 bases and J by 4 bases, with 16 bases between. In germline, CDR1 is SNHLY, CDR2 FYNNEI. The CDR3 sequence is 15 residues long. CDR3 DNA sequence: TGTGCCAGCACCTCTACAATGGCCAGCACCGGGGAGCTGTTTTTT. This codes for CASTSTMASTGELFF.

The V and J genes are TRBV11-2 and TRBJ2-1; 11 bases map to TRBD2. Unmatched junction bases numbered 8, after V lost 6 bases and J lost 7 bases. The CDR3 runs 15 residues. Germline V gene data show CDR1 as SGHAT and CDR2 as FQNNGV. CDR3 DNA: TGTGCCAGCAGACTAGCGGGAGTTAGATTAAATGAGCAGTTCTTC. This sequence encodes CASRLAGVRLNEQFF.

J is TRBJ1-6 and V is TRBV2, with D perhaps matching TRBD1 (5 bases). Trimming pared 6 bases from V and 7 bases from J, leaving 13 bases between. CDR3 length: 14 residues. Germline-derived CDR1 and CDR2 are SNHLY and FYNNEI. The CDR3 nucleotides read TGTGCCAGCAGCCCGGACACGGGAAATTCACCCCTCCACTTT. It specifies CASSPDTGNSPLHF.

This clone has a single count. The rearrangement joins TRBV28 to TRBJ1-5; D unresolved. V was clipped by 6 bases and J by 2 bases, with 14 bases between them. CDR1 and CDR2 (germline): MDHEN, SYDVKM. The CDR3 loop spans 15 amino acids. Here the CDR3 DNA reads TGTGCCAGCAGCCCGACCCAAGAAGGCAATCAGCCCCAGCATTTT. Amino acids: CASSPTQEGNQPQHF.

This sequence joins TRBV5-4 and TRBJ2-4; TRBD2 agrees at 7 bases. The germline CDR1 and CDR2 sequences are SGHNT and YYREEE (reference sequence). CDR3 length: 15 residues. The V gene end was trimmed by 0 bases and the J gene end by 5 bases; junction bases not matched to a gene: 5. For the CDR3, the DNA is TGTGCCAGCAGCTTGGAGGCGGGAGTACAAAACATTCAGTACTTC. Translating it yields CASSLEAGVQNIQYF.

V gene TRBV4-2 combines with J gene TRBJ2-7; the D gene is possibly TRBD2 (6 bases). Germline CDR1 and CDR2: LGHNA and YNFKEQ. V lost 0 bases and J 9 bases, leaving 21 bases between the germline ends. The CDR3 runs 16 residues. CDR3 amino acids: CASSQDLAEDRFAQYF. The CDR3 DNA is TGTGCCAGCAGCCAAGACTTAGCGGAGGACCGGTTCGCGCAGTACTTC.

This rearrangement joins TRBV2 to TRBJ2-1; D ambiguous. V gave up 4 bases and J gave up 14 bases, with 12 bases separating them. This CDR3 comprises 11 residues. Germline V gene sequence: CDR1 SNHLY, CDR2 FYNNEI. The CDR3 DNA sequence: TGTGCCAGCAGTGTGCCAGGAAGAGAGTTCTTC. This gives the protein CASSVPGREFF.